The 28 T cell receptor beta chains listed next were all sequenced from one sample in a study of shared clonotypes between healthy human individuals. Data came from immunoSEQ multiplex PCR; TCRdb stores just in-frame clones and leaves some out. This table holds about 1.1 million clones, 70% to 80% found once. The source material was memory CD4+ T cells from PBMCs. Subset described: CD45RA-negative fraction. These receptors all come from a man between 18 and 29 years old in good health. Some clones in this sample may be carry-over from other donors' samples.

Concerning this clone: A read error is possible here, since a much larger clone lies one base away. This rearrangement joins TRBV29-1 to TRBJ2-5; 10 nucleotides line up with TRBD1. The V and J ends lost 5 bases and 5 bases, in that order; junction bases with no gene match: 5. Germline assignment: CDR1 SQVTM and CDR2 ANQGSEA. CDR3 size: 13 residues. CDR3 sequence: CSVSGTGVETQYF. In DNA form, the CDR3 reads TGCAGCGTTTCTGGGACAGGGGTGGAGACCCAGTACTTC.

This chain connects TRBV19 to TRBJ2-6, with D possibly being TRBD1 (5 bases). With 10 bases removed from V and 0 bases from J, the gap between germline ends came to 10 bases. This CDR3 region has 14 residues. Germline V gene lookup returns CDR1 LNHDA and CDR2 SQIVND (reference sequence). The CDR3 is CATTRDSGANVLTF. The CDR3 DNA sequence: TGTGCCACCACCAGGGACTCTGGGGCCAACGTCCTGACTTTC.

In its sample, this clone was seen once. This sequence joins TRBV28 and TRBJ1-3, with 7 bases matching TRBD1. The germline CDR1 and CDR2 sequences are MDHEN and SYDVKM. The J segment lost 1 base and the V segment lost 7 bases, leaving 7 bases of the junction unmatched. CDR3 length: 15 residues. The CDR3 region is CASTVTGYSGNTIYF. DNA for the CDR3: TGTGCCAGCACCGTGACAGGGTATTCTGGAAACACCATATATTTT.

The rearrangement joins TRBV19 to TRBJ2-7; D might be TRBD2 (5 bases). V was shortened by 5 bases and J by 6 bases, with 14 bases between the two germline ends. Germline assignment: CDR1 LNHDA and CDR2 SQIVND (reference sequence). The CDR3 runs 13 residues. CDR3 sequence (DNA): TGTGCCAGTAGTGCTCGGACTTATGCCGAGCAGTACTTC. Amino acids: CASSARTYAEQYF.

This clone has only a few counts. Additional DNA sequences in this sample encode the identical CDR3. The chain has TRBV5-1 and TRBJ2-2; tentatively, D is TRBD2 (6 bases). CDR3 length: 15 amino acids. Germline CDR1 reads SGHRS; CDR2 reads YFSETQ. The V end was cut by 0 bases, the J end by 0 bases, with 6 bases between. The CDR3 reads CASSLGLANTGELFF. As DNA, the CDR3 is TGCGCCAGCAGCTTGGGACTAGCGAACACCGGGGAGCTGTTTTTT.

Notes on this clone: A much bigger clone sits one base away, suggesting this may be a read error. The conserved closing phenylalanine or tryptophan is absent in this CDR3, likely reflecting a read error. This chain joins TRBV6-5 and TRBJ2-7; no clear D. CDR3 length: 15 residues. Germline V gene data show CDR1 as MNHEY and CDR2 as SVGAGI. Deletions cut 6 bases from V and 0 bases from J, with 15 bases between. The CDR3 nucleotides are TGTGCCAGCAGCCGATTTAGCACCAGCTCCTACGAGCAGTACCTC. Translation gives CASSRFSTSSYEQYL.

J is TRBJ1-1 and V is TRBV28; D is uncertain. Trimming removed 2 bases at V and 1 base at J, with 11 bases between. Germline V gene lookup returns CDR1 MDHEN and CDR2 SYDVKM. CDR3 length: 15 residues. The CDR3 here is CASSLGGIGNTEAFF. CDR3 sequence (DNA): TGTGCCAGCAGTTTAGGAGGGATCGGGAACACTGAAGCTTTCTTT.

The chain combines TRBV7-4 with TRBJ1-1, with 7 bases that match TRBD1. Germline CDR1 and CDR2: SGHVT and SQSDAQ. Trimming at V came to 5 bases and at J to 4 bases, leaving 22 bases not matched to a gene. The CDR3 contains 19 residues. The CDR3 loop reads CASSLSPRLRDSMATEAFF. The CDR3 region has the DNA TGTGCCAGCAGCCTATCCCCCCGTCTAAGGGACAGCATGGCCACTGAAGCTTTCTTT.

The chain recombines TRBV7-6 with TRBJ2-3, with D possibly TRBD2 on 6 matching bases. Germline loops: CDR1 SGHVS, CDR2 FNYEAQ. The CDR3 has 16 amino acids. V lost 5 bases and J lost 6, with 21 bases in between. The CDR3 sequence: CASSTEDSGSLDTQYF. The CDR3 DNA follows: TGTGCCAGCAGCACTGAGGATAGCGGAAGCCTGGATACGCAGTATTTT. The full variable domain, rest sourced from reference TRBV7-6 and TRBJ2-3, is GAGVSQSPRYKVTKRGQDVALRCDPISGHVSLYWYRQALGQGPEFLTYFNYEAQQDKSGLPNDRFSAERPEGSISTLTIQRTEQRDSAMYRCASSTEDSGSLDTQYFGPGTRLTVL.

A word on this clone: The sample has other DNA sequences that encode this CDR3 too. The rearrangement links TRBV20-1 to TRBJ2-1; no clear D gene. Germline V gene lookup returns CDR1 DFQATT and CDR2 SNEGSKA (reference sequence). The CDR3 has 10 amino acids. Trimming removed 5 bases from V and 6 bases from J, with 5 bases in between. The chain's CDR3 is CSAPINEQFF. The DNA for the CDR3 is TGCAGTGCTCCAATCAATGAGCAGTTCTTC.

On this clone: A much more abundant neighbour one base away suggests this may be a read error. The rearrangement joins TRBV6-1 to TRBJ1-5, with D perhaps TRBD1 (5 bases). The CDR3 is 13 amino acids. Germline lookup yields CDR1 MNHNS and CDR2 SASEGT. This chain's CDR3 is CASSDRVNQHQHF. The CDR3 coding sequence is TGTGCCAGCAGTGACAGGGTTAATCAGCACCAGCATTTT.

The chain couples TRBV6-5 to TRBJ1-1; 7 nucleotides line up with TRBD1. Germline V gene sequence: CDR1 MNHEY, CDR2 SVGAGI. Trimming cost V 7 bases and J 1 base; bases outside gene matches: 9. The CDR3 totals 15 residues. The CDR3 protein is CASKRTQGGNTEAFF. The CDR3, as DNA: TGTGCCAGCAAACGAACCCAGGGGGGGAACACTGAAGCTTTCTTT.

This clone occurred many times. V gene TRBV18 combines with J gene TRBJ1-2, with TRBD1 matching over 8 bases. Germline V CDR1 and CDR2: KGHSH, LQKENI. V lost 6 bases to trimming and J lost 2 bases; unmatched junction nucleotides: 14. The CDR3 extends over 17 amino acids. DNA for the CDR3: TGTGCCAGCTCGCTCGCACCCTCGCGGACAGGGAACTATGGCTACACCTTC. Its protein is CASSLAPSRTGNYGYTF.

The genes are TRBV9 and TRBJ1-1; D is unclear. Trimming took off 3 bases at V and 3 bases at J, with 12 bases between the two ends. The germline V gene encodes CDR1 SGDLS and CDR2 YYNGEE. The CDR3 extends over 14 amino acids. The CDR3 nucleotides are TGTGCCAGCAGCGCCTTTCGTGCGGACACTGAAGCTTTCTTT. Translation gives CASSAFRADTEAFF.

Regarding this clone: This clone may be a read error of a much larger clone one base away. This chain uses TRBV4-2 with TRBJ1-1; D is ambiguous. The length of the CDR3 is 14 residues. CDR1 is LGHNA, CDR2 YNFKEQ, per germline. The CDR3: CASSLALGNTEASF. DNA of the CDR3: TGTGCCAGCAGCTTAGCCCTCGGAAACACTGAAGCTTCCTTT.

A remark on this clone: Other DNA sequences in the same sample also yield this CDR3. J is TRBJ2-5 and V is TRBV28, with a weak D call TRBD1 (5 bases). The germline V gene has CDR1 MDHEN and CDR2 SYDVKM. This CDR3 has 13 residues. Trimming shortened V by 5 bases and J by 5 bases, and 12 bases separated the two germline ends. The CDR3 sequence: CASSPQGRETQYF. CDR3 in DNA: TGTGCCAGCAGTCCTCAGGGTCGGGAGACCCAGTACTTC.

This chain uses TRBV2 with TRBJ1-4; perhaps TRBD1 as D (6 bases). The CDR3 covers 15 residues. V lost 4 bases and J lost 8, with 17 bases in between. CDR1 is SNHLY and CDR2 is FYNNEI in the germline V gene. The CDR3 DNA sequence: TGTGCCAGCAGTGTCAGGGGAACTGTGCGAGAAAAACTGTTTTTT. This translates into CASSVRGTVREKLFF.

The chain employs TRBV5-1 and TRBJ2-3; D perhaps matches TRBD1 (5 bases). The V and J ends lost 1 base and 6 bases respectively, with 15 bases between them. The CDR3 is 15 residues long. Germline values: CDR1 SGHRS, CDR2 YFSETQ. The CDR3 bases are TGCGCCAGCAGCTTGACAGGCCCATTGGTGGATACGCAGTATTTT. Translating it yields CASSLTGPLVDTQYF. The complete variable domain, with remaining parts taken from reference TRBV5-1 and TRBJ2-3, reads KAGVTQTPRYLIKTRGQQVTLSCSPISGHRSVSWYQQTPGQGLQFLFEYFSETQRNKGNFPGRFSGRQFSNSRSEMNVSTLELGDSALYLCASSLTGPLVDTQYFGPGTRLTVL.

V and J are TRBV27 and TRBJ2-2; 10 bases are shared with TRBD2. The germline V gene has CDR1 MNHEY and CDR2 SMNVEV (reference sequence). V lost 4 bases and J lost 5; bases outside the gene matches: 1. The CDR3 spans 14 residues. The chain's CDR3 is CASSWGLATGELFF. CDR3 bases: TGTGCCAGCAGTTGGGGACTAGCGACCGGGGAGCTGTTTTTT.

V and J are TRBV11-3 and TRBJ2-5; 14 bases agree with TRBD2. The CDR3 is made up of 17 amino acids. The V segment lost 1 base and the J segment 4 bases; nucleotides outside the gene matches: 5. Germline V CDR1 and CDR2: SGHNT, YENEEA. The CDR3 protein is CASSLVPGLAGVETQYF. DNA for the CDR3: TGTGCCAGCAGCTTAGTCCCGGGACTAGCGGGAGTAGAGACCCAGTACTTC.

This clone was counted ten times or more. CDR3 in DNA: TGTGCCTGCAACAGGGAATTTGGGGTGAATGAAAAACTGTTTTTT. It translates to CACNREFGVNEKLFF. The chain carries TRBV30 and TRBJ1-4, with D possibly matching TRBD1 (6 bases). CDR3 length: 15 residues. Germline V gene data show CDR1 as GTSNPN and CDR2 as SVGIG (reference sequence). V lost 6 bases and J 5 bases, leaving 19 bases between the germline ends.

This clone was observed a single time. The chain uses TRBV5-1 and TRBJ2-5, with D possibly TRBD1 on 7 matching bases. CDR3 size: 15 residues. The V end lost 4 bases, the J end lost 4 bases, and 17 bases lay between the germline ends. CDR1 SGHRS and CDR2 YFSETQ come from the germline V gene. The CDR3 region has the DNA TGCGCCAGCAGCCTGACTAGGGGGCTGGGAGAGACCCAGTACTTC. Protein product: CASSLTRGLGETQYF.

This clone was picked up a small number of times. Distinct nucleotide sequences in the sample also encode this CDR3. The V and J genes are TRBV5-1 and TRBJ1-5; D may be TRBD1 (6 bases). The CDR3 runs 13 residues. CDR1 and CDR2 from the germline V gene are SGHRS and YFSETQ. Between the trimmed V and J ends, which lost 0 bases and 5 bases, there was a span of 6 bases. The CDR3 DNA sequence: TGCGCCAGCAGCTTGGACAGGGATCAGCCCCAGCATTTT. The encoded protein is CASSLDRDQPQHF. The full variable domain, with the rest looked up from reference TRBV5-1 and TRBJ1-5, is KAGVTQTPRYLIKTRGQQVTLSCSPISGHRSVSWYQQTPGQGLQFLFEYFSETQRNKGNFPGRFSGRQFSNSRSEMNVSTLELGDSALYLCASSLDRDQPQHFGDGTRLSIL.

The chain carries TRBV29-1 and TRBJ2-5, with a tentative D call TRBD2 (6 bases). Trimming cost V 4 bases and J 4 bases, with 22 bases left between them. Germline CDR1 is SQVTM and CDR2 is ANQGSEA. The CDR3 consists of 16 residues. The CDR3 DNA sequence: TGCAGCGTTGCGGGAAGTACGCGGGGAGGACCAGAGACCCAGTACTTC. The encoded protein is CSVAGSTRGGPETQYF.

This clone occurred once. The chain joins TRBV9 to TRBJ2-7; D assignment may be TRBD1 or TRBD2 (5 bases each). The CDR3 length is 15 residues. Germline loops: CDR1 SGDLS, CDR2 YYNGEE. V lost 0 bases and J lost 0, with 10 bases in between. The CDR3 reads CASSVGGTSSYEQYF. The CDR3, as DNA: TGTGCCAGCAGCGTAGGTGGGACCAGCTCCTACGAGCAGTACTTC.

The rearrangement uses TRBV6-4 and TRBJ2-3; 9 bases line up with TRBD2. CDR3 length equals 20 residues. Losses at the gene ends were 2 bases for V and 6 bases for J; bases not matched to a gene: 21. Germline CDR1 is MRHNA and CDR2 is SNTAGT. CDR3 sequence: CASSDPMTELAGPLGDTQYF. The CDR3 region has the DNA TGTGCCAGCAGTGACCCCATGACTGAACTAGCGGGCCCCCTTGGGGATACGCAGTATTTT.

This CDR3 reads CASSEAQGAENIQYF. The CDR3 DNA follows: TGTGCCAGCAGTGAAGCGCAGGGGGCAGAAAACATTCAGTACTTC. This rearrangement joins TRBV2 to TRBJ2-4; TRBD1 agrees at 8 bases. The V and J ends lost 0 bases and 5 bases, in that order; junction bases with no gene match: 3. CDR3 length: 15 residues. The V gene's germline CDR1 is SNHLY and CDR2 FYNNEI.

This clone was seen more than once but under ten times. V gene TRBV18 combines with J gene TRBJ1-1, with a possible D match to TRBD1 (6 bases). The CDR3 runs to 14 residues. V was trimmed by 8 bases and J by 4 bases, leaving 17 bases between them. Germline V gene lookup returns CDR1 KGHSH and CDR2 LQKENI. This CDR3 reads CASTRLQGTTEAFF. For the CDR3, the DNA is TGTGCCAGCACACGGCTCCAGGGGACCACTGAAGCTTTCTTT. The entire variable domain, with the rest obtained from reference TRBV18 and TRBJ1-1, is as follows: NAGVMQNPRHLVRRRGQEARLRCSPMKGHSHVYWYRQLPEEGLKFMVYLQKENIIDESGMPKERFSAEFPKEGPSILRIQQVVRGDSAAYFCASTRLQGTTEAFFGQGTRLTVV.